Following are 8 T cell receptor beta chains from one sample sequenced in a study of CD8 T cells in ankylosing spondylitis. Each CDR3 protein is one row after TCRdb ran MiXCR on the 5' RACE reads. The repertoire includes about 130,000 distinct CDR3 sequences, 6% to 8.5% of them detected once, and 12% sits in the top ten. Sequenced sample: blood, either unsorted or a sorted T cell fraction (not recorded which). The receptors were gathered from a male donor with ankylosing spondylitis or in good health (not recorded which).

The sample holds many counts of this clonotype. V usage is TRBV6-5 and J usage is TRBJ2-5; D not resolved. This CDR3 region has 13 residues. CDR1 and CDR2 (germline): MNHEY, SVGAGI. Trimming took 0 bases from V and 3 from J, leaving 5 bases between them. CDR3 region: CASSYSFEETQYF. As DNA, the CDR3 is TGTGCCAGCAGTTACTCGTTTGAAGAGACCCAGTACTTC.

This clonotype was recorded many times. The J gene is TRBJ2-1, the V gene TRBV5-1; 7 bases are a match to TRBD2. After removal of 0 bases from V and 8 bases from J, the junction contained 5 bases not matched to a gene. The CDR3 runs 14 residues. Looked up from germline, CDR1 is SGHRS and CDR2 is YFSETQ. CDR3 amino acids: CASSLERGGDEQFF. The CDR3 DNA reads as TGCGCCAGCAGCTTGGAGCGGGGAGGCGATGAGCAGTTCTTC.

This clonotype was seen only a few times. The rearrangement joins TRBV6-1 to TRBJ2-5; tentatively, D is TRBD1 (6 bases). V was trimmed by 7 bases and J by 1 base, leaving 10 bases between them. The CDR3 totals 13 residues. Germline loops: CDR1 MNHNS, CDR2 SASEGT. The CDR3: CASIQGFQETQYF. In nucleotides, the CDR3 is TGTGCCAGCATACAGGGATTCCAAGAGACCCAGTACTTC.

The chain couples TRBV28 to TRBJ1-2; 10 bases agree with TRBD1. The CDR3 loop spans 14 amino acids. V shed 6 bases and J 4 bases; nucleotides not matched to a gene: 5. The germline CDR1 and CDR2 sequences are MDHEN and SYDVKM. The DNA for the CDR3 is TGTGCCAGCAGCTCGGGACAGGGGACCTATGGCTACACCTTC. This encodes CASSSGQGTYGYTF.

This clonotype has a count of ten or more. The V gene is TRBV6-1, the J gene TRBJ2-2, with 9 bases that match TRBD1. The germline V gene encodes CDR1 MNHNS and CDR2 SASEGT. V lost 6 bases to trimming and J lost 1 base; unmatched junction nucleotides: 6. The CDR3 is 16 residues long. CDR3 DNA: TGTGCCAGCAGACCCCCGGGACAGGGGAACACCGGGGAGCTGTTTTTT. Encoded protein: CASRPPGQGNTGELFF.

V usage is TRBV5-1 and J usage is TRBJ2-7; D perhaps matches TRBD1 (6 bases). V lost 1 base to trimming and J lost 2 bases, with 13 bases between them. Germline V lookup: CDR1 SGHRS, CDR2 YFSETQ. The CDR3 spans 15 residues. The CDR3: CASSLPGDTPYEQYF. The CDR3 DNA reads TGCGCCAGCAGCTTGCCAGGGGACACCCCCTACGAGCAGTACTTC.

This clonotype was counted ten times or more. The chain carries TRBV3-1 and TRBJ2-7; D call uncertain. CDR1 is LGHDT and CDR2 is YNNKEL in the germline V gene (reference sequence). The CDR3 extends over 10 amino acids. The CDR3 region has the DNA TGTGGGGGTGGGGATTACGAGCAGTACTTC. This encodes CGGGDYEQYF.

This clonotype has more than one count but fewer than ten. The rearrangement links TRBV30 to TRBJ1-1; D may be TRBD1 (6 bases). Looked up from germline, CDR1 is GTSNPN and CDR2 is SVGIG (reference sequence). Between the trimmed V and J ends, which lost 0 bases and 4 bases, there was a span of 15 bases. This CDR3 contains 15 residues. The CDR3 spells CAWSVEGQGSTEAFF. As DNA, the CDR3 is TGTGCCTGGAGTGTAGAGGGCCAGGGGAGCACTGAAGCTTTCTTT.